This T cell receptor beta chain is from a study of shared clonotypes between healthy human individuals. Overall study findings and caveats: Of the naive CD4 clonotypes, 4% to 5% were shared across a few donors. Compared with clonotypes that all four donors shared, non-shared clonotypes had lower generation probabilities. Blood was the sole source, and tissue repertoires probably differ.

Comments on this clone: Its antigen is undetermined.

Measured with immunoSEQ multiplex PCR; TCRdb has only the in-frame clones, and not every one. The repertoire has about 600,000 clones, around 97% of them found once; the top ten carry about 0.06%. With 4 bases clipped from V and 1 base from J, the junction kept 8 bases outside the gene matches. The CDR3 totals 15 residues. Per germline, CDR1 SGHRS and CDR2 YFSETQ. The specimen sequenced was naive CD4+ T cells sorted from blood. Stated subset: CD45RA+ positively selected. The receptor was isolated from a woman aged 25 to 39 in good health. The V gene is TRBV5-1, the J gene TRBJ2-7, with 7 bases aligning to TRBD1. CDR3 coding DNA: TGCGCCAGCAGCGTACCCCGGGACAGTTCCTACGAGCAGTACTTC. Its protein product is CASSVPRDSSYEQYF.